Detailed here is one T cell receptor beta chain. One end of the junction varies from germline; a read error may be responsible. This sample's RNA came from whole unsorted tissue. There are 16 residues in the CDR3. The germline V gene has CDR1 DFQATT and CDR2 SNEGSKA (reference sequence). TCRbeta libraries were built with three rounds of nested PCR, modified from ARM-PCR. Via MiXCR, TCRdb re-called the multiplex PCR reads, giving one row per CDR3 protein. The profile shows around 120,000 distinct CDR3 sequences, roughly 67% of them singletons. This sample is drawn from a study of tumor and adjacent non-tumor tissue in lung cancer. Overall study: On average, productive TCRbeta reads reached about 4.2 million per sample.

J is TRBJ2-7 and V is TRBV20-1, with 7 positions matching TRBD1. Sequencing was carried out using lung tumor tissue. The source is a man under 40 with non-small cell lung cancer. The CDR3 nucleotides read TGCAGTGCTAGGCCCAGGGGGTGGTTTGACTCCTACGTGCAGTACTTC. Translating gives CSARPRGWFDSYVQYF.